These 24 T cell receptor beta chains were all obtained from the same sample, sequenced in a study of beta chain features in type 1 diabetes. The isolated RNA, all of it, was reverse transcribed, so expressed TCRB transcripts were what got sequenced. The repertoire was sequenced with immunoSEQ multiplex PCR; TCRdb's copy has only in-frame clones and lacks some. This table holds around 310,000 clones, about 10% found once. The source material was naive CD4+ T cells from blood. All receptors derive from a woman aged 25-40 years in good health.

The chain uses TRBV28 and TRBJ1-5; 8 bases match TRBD1. CDR3 size: 15 residues. V gave up 3 bases and J gave up 6 bases; unmatched junction bases: 7. The germline CDR1 and CDR2 sequences are MDHEN and SYDVKM. The CDR3 DNA sequence: TGTGCCAGCAGTTTCTATGGACAGGGAAGTCAGCCCCAGCATTTT. It specifies CASSFYGQGSQPQHF.

Only a few counts were recorded for this clone. The genes are TRBV18 and TRBJ2-1; TRBD2 is a possible D gene (6 bases). Germline lookup yields CDR1 KGHSH and CDR2 LQKENI. V lost 2 bases and J lost 6, with 8 bases in between. The CDR3 consists of 13 residues. CDR3 protein: CASSPVEGNEQFF. In DNA form, the CDR3 reads TGTGCCAGCTCACCAGTGGAGGGCAATGAGCAGTTCTTC. Variable domain in full (rest from reference TRBV18 and TRBJ2-1): NAGVMQNPRHLVRRRGQEARLRCSPMKGHSHVYWYRQLPEEGLKFMVYLQKENIIDESGMPKERFSAEFPKEGPSILRIQQVVRGDSAAYFCASSPVEGNEQFFGPGTRLTVL.

This clone was observed a handful of times. V is TRBV5-1 and J is TRBJ2-5, with 7 positions matching TRBD1. Germline loops: CDR1 SGHRS, CDR2 YFSETQ. This CDR3 is 15 amino acids long. V shed 3 bases and J 3 bases; nucleotides not matched to a gene: 8. CDR3 bases: TGCGCCAGCAGCTACCGGACAGGTATAGAAGAGACCCAGTACTTC. This encodes CASSYRTGIEETQYF.

This clone turned up a few times. The chain is built from TRBV28 and TRBJ2-1; TRBD1 matches at 7 bases. CDR3 length equals 17 residues. Germline V lookup: CDR1 MDHEN, CDR2 SYDVKM. J lost 0 bases, V lost 3 bases, and 8 bases had no gene match. Here the CDR3 reads CASSFRVGQVSYNEQFF. DNA of the CDR3: TGTGCCAGCAGTTTCAGGGTAGGACAGGTCTCCTACAATGAGCAGTTCTTC.

The rearrangement uses TRBV29-1 and TRBJ2-3; weak D call: TRBD1 (6 bases). The CDR3 consists of 13 residues. The V gene's germline CDR1 is SQVTM and CDR2 ANQGSEA. V was trimmed by 5 bases and J by 2 bases, leaving 11 bases between them. The CDR3 here is CSVSSGDTDTQYF. In DNA form, the CDR3 reads TGCAGCGTTTCTTCAGGGGACACAGATACGCAGTATTTT.

The table lists this clone with a few counts. The chain has TRBV19 and TRBJ2-1; possibly TRBD2 for D (5 bases). CDR1 is LNHDA, CDR2 SQIVND, per germline (reference sequence). The germline V and J ends were trimmed by 4 bases and 8 bases, with 15 bases remaining between them. This CDR3 has 14 residues. The CDR3 is CASSRSTGGHEQFF. CDR3 DNA: TGTGCCAGTAGTAGGTCGACGGGCGGGCATGAGCAGTTCTTC. Complete variable domain (other parts from reference TRBV19 and TRBJ2-1): DGGITQSPKYLFRKEGQNVTLSCEQNLNHDAMYWYRQDPGQGLRLIYYSQIVNDFQKGDIAEGYSVSREKKESFPLTVTSAQKNPTAFYLCASSRSTGGHEQFFGPGTRLTVL.

This clone was counted only a few times. The chain employs TRBV5-1 and TRBJ2-1, with 7 bases matching TRBD1. Germline values: CDR1 SGHRS, CDR2 YFSETQ. CDR3 length equals 12 residues. V dropped 4 bases and J dropped 7; count of bases not matched to a gene: 2. Here the CDR3 reads CASSAQGNEQFF. DNA of the CDR3: TGCGCCAGCAGCGCACAGGGGAATGAGCAGTTCTTC.

This clone was found a few times. CDR3 protein: CASSITAGGISEAFF. As DNA, the CDR3 is TGTGCCAGTAGTATCACGGCAGGGGGAATCTCTGAAGCTTTCTTT. The V call is TRBV19, the J call TRBJ1-1; 7 bases line up with TRBD1. CDR3 size: 15 residues. Trimming at V came to 3 bases and at J to 6 bases, leaving 10 bases not matched to a gene. CDR1 is LNHDA and CDR2 is SQIVND in the germline V gene (reference sequence).

This clone occurred a few times. V is TRBV30 and J is TRBJ2-7, with 9 nucleotides matching TRBD1. The CDR3 spans 16 residues. Trimming took 2 bases from V and 3 from J; bases not matched to a gene: 11. Germline CDR1 GTSNPN, CDR2 SVGIG (reference sequence). CDR3 region: CAWSFPGTGFSYEQYF. The CDR3 DNA reads as TGTGCCTGGAGTTTCCCCGGGACAGGGTTCAGCTACGAGCAGTACTTC.

This clone was counted only a few times. The chain joins TRBV29-1 to TRBJ2-3; 7 bases are a match to TRBD2. In germline, CDR1 is SQVTM, CDR2 ANQGSEA. J lost 1 base, V lost 5 bases, and 6 bases had no gene match. The CDR3 is 14 residues long. CDR3 sequence (DNA): TGCAGCGTTCGGACTAGAAAGGGCACAGATACGCAGTATTTT. This encodes CSVRTRKGTDTQYF.

CDR3 sequence (DNA): TGCAGCGCCATCCCCGGGGGAGCGAACACTGAAGCTTTCTTT. Translating it yields CSAIPGGANTEAFF. The J gene is TRBJ1-1, the V gene TRBV29-1; perhaps TRBD1 as D (5 bases). The CDR3 covers 14 residues. The germline CDR1 and CDR2 sequences are SQVTM and ANQGSEA. V lost 7 bases, J lost 1 base, and 16 bases lay in between. Full variable domain (rest looked up from reference TRBV29-1 and TRBJ1-1): SAVISQKPSRDICQRGTSLTIQCQVDSQVTMMFWYRQQPGQSLTLIATANQGSEATYESGFVIDKFPISRPNLTFSTLTVSNMSPEDSSIYLCSAIPGGANTEAFFGQGTRLTVV.

This clone was picked up a small number of times. The genes are TRBV28 and TRBJ1-1; no reliable D call. The CDR3 spans 14 residues. Germline lookup yields CDR1 MDHEN and CDR2 SYDVKM. Trimming took off 3 bases at V and 10 bases at J, with 18 bases between the two ends. Here the CDR3 reads CASSLVGGLVGAFF. DNA for the CDR3: TGTGCCAGCAGTTTGGTAGGAGGGCTAGTCGGAGCTTTCTTT.

CDR3 DNA sequence: TGTGCCAGCAGTGACCGGGGACTGATCTATGGCTACACCTTC. This encodes CASSDRGLIYGYTF. This chain links TRBV25-1 with TRBJ1-2, with a tentative D call TRBD1 (5 bases). Trimming removed 3 bases at V and 4 bases at J, with 12 bases between. CDR1 and CDR2 (germline): MGHDK, SYGVNS. The CDR3 is made up of 14 amino acids.

The chain recombines TRBV9 with TRBJ2-2; 8 bases line up with TRBD2. V dropped 0 bases and J dropped 5; count of bases not matched to a gene: 3. Germline lookup yields CDR1 SGDLS and CDR2 YYNGEE. The CDR3 covers 15 residues. This chain's CDR3 is CASSVVASGTGELFF. Here the CDR3 DNA reads TGTGCCAGCAGCGTAGTGGCTAGCGGGACCGGGGAGCTGTTTTTT.

The chain carries TRBV2 and TRBJ2-7; TRBD1 matches at 10 bases. The CDR3 sequence is 14 residues long. In germline, CDR1 is SNHLY, CDR2 FYNNEI. V lost 6 bases, J lost 4 bases, and 6 bases stayed unmatched. The DNA of the CDR3 is TGTGCCAGCAGGCCGGGACAGGGGAATTACGAGCAGTACTTC. This encodes CASRPGQGNYEQYF.

This clone was observed a handful of times. The rearrangement links TRBV19 to TRBJ2-7; maybe TRBD1 (5 bases). The CDR3 is made up of 13 amino acids. The V gene lost 3 bases and the J gene lost 4 bases, with 10 bases spanning the gap. CDR1 is LNHDA, CDR2 SQIVND, per germline (reference sequence). Written as DNA, the CDR3 is TGTGCCAGTAGTATTGGACATAAGTACGAGCAGTACTTC. It codes for CASSIGHKYEQYF.

The V call is TRBV28, the J call TRBJ2-2; a weak D match, TRBD2 (6 bases). The V and J ends lost 5 bases and 1 base respectively, with 11 bases between them. Looked up from germline, CDR1 is MDHEN and CDR2 is SYDVKM. The CDR3 length is 15 residues. DNA of the CDR3: TGTGCCAGCAGTGGATTGGGAGGGAACACCGGGGAGCTGTTTTTT. This gives the protein CASSGLGGNTGELFF.

This clone was observed a few times. The V gene is TRBV7-2, the J gene TRBJ1-1; tentative D call: TRBD1 (6 bases). Between the trimmed V and J ends, which lost 4 bases and 2 bases, there was a span of 8 bases. CDR3 length equals 13 residues. The germline V gene has CDR1 SGHTA and CDR2 FQGNSA. CDR3: CASSWTVNTEAFF. The CDR3 bases are TGTGCCAGCAGCTGGACAGTTAACACTGAAGCTTTCTTT.

This clone was observed a few times. The J gene is TRBJ2-7, the V gene TRBV19; 9 bases fit TRBD2. J was trimmed by 2 bases and V by 0 bases; bases with no gene match: 2. This CDR3 region has 15 residues. From germline, CDR1 is LNHDA and CDR2 SQIVND (reference sequence). In nucleotides, the CDR3 is TGTGCCAGTAGTATAGACTCTAGCGGGACCTACGAGCAGTACTTC. Translating gives CASSIDSSGTYEQYF.

The chain couples TRBV4-2 to TRBJ1-1; D unresolved. Trimming removed 1 base from V and 1 base from J, with 7 bases in between. The CDR3 is 14 residues long. Germline V gives CDR1 LGHNA, CDR2 YNFKEQ. CDR3 residues: CASSQARGNTEAFF. CDR3 DNA: TGTGCCAGCAGCCAAGCGCGCGGGAACACTGAAGCTTTCTTT.

This chain joins TRBV2 and TRBJ2-7; D perhaps matches TRBD2 (6 bases). Per the germline V gene, CDR1 is SNHLY and CDR2 is FYNNEI. CDR3 length equals 12 residues. V was pared by 1 base and J by 12 bases, with 13 bases between. The CDR3 DNA reads TGTGCCAGCAGTGAAGGGGCCGGGGGAAGGTACTTC. Residues: CASSEGAGGRYF.

This clone was seen a handful of times. This chain joins TRBV28 and TRBJ2-7; D is possibly TRBD1 (6 bases). The germline V gene has CDR1 MDHEN and CDR2 SYDVKM. Trimming shortened V by 5 bases and J by 2 bases, and 13 bases separated the two germline ends. The CDR3 is made up of 14 amino acids. In DNA, the CDR3 is TGTGCCAGCAGTCCCGCCAGGGGAGCCTACGAGCAGTACTTC. Translating it yields CASSPARGAYEQYF.

The chain has TRBV7-9 and TRBJ1-1; 7 bases are shared with TRBD1. The CDR3 is made up of 14 amino acids. The V gene's germline CDR1 is SEHNR and CDR2 FQNEAQ (reference sequence). V shed 5 bases and J 10 bases; nucleotides not matched to a gene: 13. In nucleotides, the CDR3 is TGTGCCAGCAGCATCACCCCCGGGACAGTGCGAGCTTTCTTT. As protein: CASSITPGTVRAFF.

The J gene is TRBJ2-7, the V gene TRBV9, with 12 bases aligning to TRBD2. The CDR3 extends over 17 amino acids. CDR1 SGDLS and CDR2 YYNGEE come from the germline V gene. Germline trimming cut 0 bases from V and 2 bases from J; bases unmatched to any gene: 6. The CDR3 reads CASSVGASGRGTYEQYF. CDR3 bases: TGTGCCAGCAGCGTAGGGGCTAGCGGGAGGGGGACCTACGAGCAGTACTTC.